This entry describes one T cell receptor beta chain. Libraries were prepared by immunoSEQ multiplex PCR; TCRdb keeps only in-frame clonotypes and omits some of them. The data show about 62,000 clones, just under 90% seen once. The source of the sample is a study of technical replicates of blood from a few donors. Germline assignment: CDR1 SGHVS and CDR2 FQNEAQ. Trimming at V came to 6 bases and at J to 2 bases, leaving 9 bases not matched to a gene. The CDR3 is 15 residues long. This clonotype was obtained from a human donor in good health. Some clones in this sample may be carry-over from other donors' samples. The sequencing sample was made of PBMCs. This chain joins TRBV7-8 and TRBJ2-7, with 8 bases that match TRBD2. The DNA of the CDR3 is TGTGCCAGCAGTCCCTTTACTAGCGGCCCCTACGAGCAGTACTTC. Its translation: CASSPFTSGPYEQYF.